This TCR beta chain was sequenced in a study of molecular identifiers for immune sequencing clone quantification. The use of previously described methods and listed TCR primers produced the bulk TCR libraries. TCRdb redid the calling of the PCR reads with MiXCR, one entry per CDR3 protein. Of about half a million distinct CDR3 sequences in the sample, 20% to 25% were seen once. This TCR came from a human donor in good health. Some libraries in this study had Jurkat cell RNA spiked in. Sequences were obtained from naive CD8+ T cells from blood, with Jurkat cell RNA spiked in. As to subset: FACS-sorted CD8+CD4-CCR7+CD45RA+ naive T cells.

DNA of the CDR3: TGCGCCAGCAGCCCGGGACTAGTGGGAGCGAACACCGGGGAGCTGTTTTTT. It codes for CASSPGLVGANTGELFF. J is TRBJ2-2 and V is TRBV5-1, with 8 bases aligning to TRBD2. V shed 4 bases, J shed 0 bases, and the junction held 8 bases outside the gene matches. This CDR3 has 17 amino acids. Germline-derived CDR1 and CDR2 are SGHRS and YFSETQ.